A single sample gave rise to the 30 T cell receptor beta chains below, sequenced in a study of cytotoxic CD8 clonotypes in ibrutinib-treated CLL. TCRdb keeps only in-frame clones here, not all; method: immunoSEQ multiplex PCR. The table lists approximately 42,000 clones, 60% to 80% of them singletons. The sequenced sample was PBMCs, obtained after 12 months of ibrutinib treatment. The receptors here all came from a human donor with chronic lymphocytic leukemia.

The sample holds a few counts of this clone. V and J are TRBV19 and TRBJ2-7, with D possibly being TRBD1 (5 bases). Germline loops: CDR1 LNHDA, CDR2 SQIVND (reference sequence). CDR3 length: 13 residues. With 3 bases removed from V and 3 bases from J, the gap between germline ends came to 9 bases. The CDR3 bases are TGTGCCAGTAGTATCAGGACAAACTACGAGCAGTACTTC. It translates to CASSIRTNYEQYF. Full variable domain (remainder filled in from reference TRBV19 and TRBJ2-7): DGGITQSPKYLFRKEGQNVTLSCEQNLNHDAMYWYRQDPGQGLRLIYYSQIVNDFQKGDIAEGYSVSREKKESFPLTVTSAQKNPTAFYLCASSIRTNYEQYFGPGTRLTVT.

V gene TRBV19 combines with J gene TRBJ1-1; TRBD1 might be the D (6 bases). V was shortened by 5 bases and J by 5 bases, with 12 bases between the two germline ends. Germline V gives CDR1 LNHDA, CDR2 SQIVND (reference sequence). The CDR3 spans 13 residues. CDR3 protein: CASSQQGHTEAFF. The CDR3 nucleotides read TGTGCCAGTAGTCAGCAGGGACATACTGAAGCTTTCTTT.

This clone was detected only once. J is TRBJ2-1 and V is TRBV7-9; D assignment may be TRBD1 or TRBD2 (5 bases each). CDR1 is SEHNR and CDR2 is FQNEAQ in the germline V gene (reference sequence). The CDR3 runs 17 residues. Trimming cost V 5 bases and J 3 bases, with 20 bases left between them. CDR3 DNA: TGTGCCAGCAGCCCTTCCCAGGGACGTCAGAACTACAATGAGCAGTTCTTC. This sequence encodes CASSPSQGRQNYNEQFF.

The chain employs TRBV28 and TRBJ1-5; 7 bases align to TRBD1. The CDR3 is made up of 15 amino acids. The V gene end was trimmed by 3 bases and the J gene end by 7 bases; junction bases not matched to a gene: 9. CDR1 MDHEN and CDR2 SYDVKM come from the germline V gene. The CDR3 loop is CASSFGDREGQPQHF. CDR3 coding DNA: TGTGCCAGCAGTTTTGGAGACAGGGAGGGCCAGCCCCAGCATTTT.

The V and J genes are TRBV5-1 and TRBJ2-5; D call uncertain. Germline V gives CDR1 SGHRS, CDR2 YFSETQ. V dropped 1 base and J dropped 5 bases, with 3 bases sitting between them. The CDR3 runs 11 residues. The CDR3 reads CASSLKETQYF. The CDR3 nucleotides read TGCGCCAGCAGCTTGAAGGAGACCCAGTACTTC. Drawing the rest from reference TRBV5-1 and TRBJ2-5, the complete variable domain is KAGVTQTPRYLIKTRGQQVTLSCSPISGHRSVSWYQQTPGQGLQFLFEYFSETQRNKGNFPGRFSGRQFSNSRSEMNVSTLELGDSALYLCASSLKETQYFGPGTRLLVL.

The chain recombines TRBV30 with TRBJ1-1; 8 positions agree with TRBD1. The CDR3 contains 15 residues. Germline V gives CDR1 GTSNPN, CDR2 SVGIG (reference sequence). After removal of 3 bases from V and 1 base from J, the junction contained 7 bases not matched to a gene. The CDR3 reads CAWSAGGLGNTEAFF. CDR3 sequence (DNA): TGTGCCTGGAGCGCAGGGGGCCTTGGGAACACTGAAGCTTTCTTT.

This clone showed up just once. The rearrangement uses TRBV14 and TRBJ2-1; 10 bases align to TRBD2. The CDR3 length is 14 residues. The germline gives CDR1 SGHDN, CDR2 FVKESK. J was trimmed by 5 bases and V by 8 bases; bases with no gene match: 6. CDR3 sequence (DNA): TGTGCCAGCCTCCTAGCGGGAGTGAACAATGAGCAGTTCTTC. This gives the protein CASLLAGVNNEQFF.

V gene TRBV15 combines with J gene TRBJ2-7; no clear D gene. Trimming took off 0 bases at V and 3 bases at J, with 6 bases between the two ends. The CDR3 runs 13 residues. In germline, CDR1 is LNHNV, CDR2 YYDKDF (reference sequence). CDR3 DNA sequence: TGTGCCACCAGCAGAGACCCAAACTACGAGCAGTACTTC. Its translation: CATSRDPNYEQYF.

This chain uses TRBV5-1 with TRBJ2-4; the D gene is possibly TRBD2 (6 bases). Between the trimmed V and J ends, which lost 0 bases and 0 bases, there was a span of 13 bases. Per the germline V gene, CDR1 is SGHRS and CDR2 is YFSETQ. This CDR3 is 17 amino acids long. The CDR3 coding sequence is TGCGCCAGCAGCTTGGCTGGGGGGACCTTAGCCAAAAACATTCAGTACTTC. This sequence encodes CASSLAGGTLAKNIQYF. Complete variable domain (other parts from reference TRBV5-1 and TRBJ2-4): KAGVTQTPRYLIKTRGQQVTLSCSPISGHRSVSWYQQTPGQGLQFLFEYFSETQRNKGNFPGRFSGRQFSNSRSEMNVSTLELGDSALYLCASSLAGGTLAKNIQYFGAGTRLSVL.

This chain connects TRBV18 to TRBJ1-5; the D is unclear. V was clipped by 3 bases and J by 5 bases, with 11 bases between them. Germline CDR1 is KGHSH and CDR2 is LQKENI. This CDR3 region has 14 residues. CDR3 sequence: CASSPVDTDQPQHF. The DNA for the CDR3 is TGTGCCAGCTCACCCGTCGACACTGATCAGCCCCAGCATTTT.

CDR3 DNA: TGTGCCAGCAGATTGACAGGCTTGAACACTGAAGCTTTCTTT. Protein product: CASRLTGLNTEAFF. The chain recombines TRBV6-1 with TRBJ1-1, with D possibly TRBD1 on 6 matching bases. This CDR3 is 14 amino acids long. Germline lookup yields CDR1 MNHNS and CDR2 SASEGT. The V end lost 6 bases, the J end lost 0 bases, and 11 bases lay between the germline ends.

The rearrangement joins TRBV7-2 to TRBJ2-7, with TRBD2 matching 8 bases. From germline, CDR1 is SGHTA and CDR2 FQGNSA. The ends lost 1 base at V and 2 bases at J; junction bases unmatched: 7. The CDR3 sequence is 16 residues long. The CDR3 protein is CASSLESGRGPYEQYF. In DNA form, the CDR3 reads TGTGCCAGCAGCTTAGAGAGCGGGAGAGGTCCCTACGAGCAGTACTTC.

This chain connects TRBV20-1 to TRBJ1-4; D not resolved. Germline CDR1 DFQATT, CDR2 SNEGSKA (reference sequence). The CDR3 loop spans 11 amino acids. DNA of the CDR3: TGCAGCATAACAACTAATGAAAAACTGTTTTTT. Protein sequence: CSITTNEKLFF.

The CDR3 coding sequence is TGTGCCAGCCTATCTGGGCAGGGGGCGACCGGGGAGCTGTTTTTT. This gives the protein CASLSGQGATGELFF. The chain has TRBV28 and TRBJ2-2; the match to TRBD1 covers 8 bases. V was clipped by 8 bases and J by 5 bases; unmatched bases: 10. This CDR3 spans 15 amino acids. CDR1 and CDR2 from the germline V gene are MDHEN and SYDVKM.

The chain employs TRBV19 and TRBJ2-3; 9 bases agree with TRBD2. J gave up 5 bases and V 7 bases, and 7 bases lay outside the gene matches. Germline lookup yields CDR1 LNHDA and CDR2 SQIVND (reference sequence). CDR3 length: 14 residues. The CDR3 here is CASKDGGRGDTQYF. The CDR3 DNA follows: TGTGCCAGTAAGGACGGCGGGAGGGGAGATACGCAGTATTTT.

V is TRBV9 and J is TRBJ2-3; 10 bases are shared with TRBD2. V was clipped by 4 bases and J by 2 bases; unmatched bases: 10. Germline V gene sequence: CDR1 SGDLS, CDR2 YYNGEE. The CDR3 covers 17 residues. The CDR3, as DNA: TGTGCCAGCAGCCCACGACGACTAGCGGGCACCACAGATACGCAGTATTTT. It codes for CASSPRRLAGTTDTQYF.

DNA for the CDR3: TGCGCCAGCAGCTTGGCGCAGGGTAACACTGAAGCTTTCTTT. It encodes CASSLAQGNTEAFF. The rearrangement joins TRBV5-1 to TRBJ1-1, with D maybe TRBD1 (5 bases). This CDR3 is 14 amino acids long. The V and J ends lost 0 bases and 2 bases respectively, with 8 bases between them. In germline, CDR1 is SGHRS, CDR2 YFSETQ.

This rearrangement joins TRBV5-4 to TRBJ2-7; D perhaps matches TRBD2 (7 bases). The germline V gene encodes CDR1 SGHNT and CDR2 YYREEE (reference sequence). The CDR3 extends over 17 amino acids. The V end was cut by 5 bases, the J end by 0 bases, with 21 bases between. The CDR3 DNA reads TGTGCCAGCAGTTACAGTTCGGGGGGCGGAAACTCCTACGAGCAGTACTTC. This encodes CASSYSSGGGNSYEQYF. The whole variable domain, remainder taken from reference TRBV5-4 and TRBJ2-7, is ETGVTQSPTHLIKTRGQQVTLRCSSQSGHNTVSWYQQALGQGPQFIFQYYREEENGRGNFPPRFSGLQFPNYSSELNVNALELDDSALYLCASSYSSGGGNSYEQYFGPGTRLTVT.

The chain couples TRBV30 to TRBJ1-2; D perhaps matches TRBD1 (6 bases). The V end lost 2 bases, the J end lost 7 bases, and 11 bases lay between the germline ends. The V gene's germline CDR1 is GTSNPN and CDR2 SVGIG (reference sequence). The CDR3 consists of 12 residues. CDR3 residues: CAWSLGGGGYTF. Here the CDR3 DNA reads TGTGCCTGGAGTCTCGGAGGGGGTGGCTACACCTTC.

The chain couples TRBV18 to TRBJ1-2, with D maybe TRBD1 (6 bases). CDR3 length: 14 amino acids. V dropped 4 bases and J dropped 0 bases, with 9 bases sitting between them. Germline V CDR1 and CDR2: KGHSH, LQKENI. CDR3 loop: CASSLGQSNYGYTF. The CDR3 coding sequence is TGTGCCAGCTCACTCGGACAGTCTAACTATGGCTACACCTTC.

The chain employs TRBV27 and TRBJ2-1; 7 bases agree with TRBD1. Germline trimming cut 3 bases from V and 8 bases from J; bases unmatched to any gene: 10. The CDR3 extends over 15 amino acids. Germline CDR1 reads MNHEY; CDR2 reads SMNVEV (reference sequence). DNA of the CDR3: TGTGCCAGCAGTTTGTCGACAGGGAGTACCGATGAGCAGTTCTTC. Translating it yields CASSLSTGSTDEQFF.

The chain employs TRBV5-1 and TRBJ2-5, with D maybe TRBD2 (6 bases). CDR1 is SGHRS and CDR2 is YFSETQ in the germline V gene. The CDR3 totals 15 residues. V was pared by 1 base and J by 3 bases, with 13 bases between. The DNA for the CDR3 is TGCGCCAGCAGCTTGTCGGGAGCCTTAAAAGAGACCCAGTACTTC. It yields the protein CASSLSGALKETQYF. The entire variable domain, with the rest obtained from reference TRBV5-1 and TRBJ2-5, is as follows: KAGVTQTPRYLIKTRGQQVTLSCSPISGHRSVSWYQQTPGQGLQFLFEYFSETQRNKGNFPGRFSGRQFSNSRSEMNVSTLELGDSALYLCASSLSGALKETQYFGPGTRLLVL.

This CDR3 reads CASSLAASGSNEQFF. CDR3 DNA: TGTGCCAGCAGCTTAGCCGCTAGCGGGAGCAATGAGCAGTTCTTC. The rearrangement links TRBV7-9 to TRBJ2-1; 10 bases map to TRBD2. CDR1 is SEHNR, CDR2 FQNEAQ, per germline (reference sequence). V dropped 0 bases and J dropped 6; count of bases not matched to a gene: 2. The CDR3 sequence is 15 residues long.

This chain connects TRBV12-5 to TRBJ1-5, with D tentatively TRBD1 (6 bases). V was pared by 5 bases and J by 6 bases, with 11 bases between. Per the germline V gene, CDR1 is LGHNT and CDR2 is FRNRAP. There are 13 residues in the CDR3. In DNA form, the CDR3 reads TGTGCTAGTGGTCTCCAGGGGTCTCAGCCCCAGCATTTT. Encoded protein: CASGLQGSQPQHF.

The V and J genes are TRBV7-9 and TRBJ1-1, with D unclear. Between the trimmed V and J ends, which lost 6 bases and 2 bases, there was a span of 10 bases. CDR1 is SEHNR, CDR2 FQNEAQ, per germline (reference sequence). This CDR3 has 13 residues. CDR3 protein: CASSETSNTEAFF. The CDR3 DNA reads TGTGCCAGCAGTGAGACCAGCAACACTGAAGCTTTCTTT. The complete variable domain, with remaining parts taken from reference TRBV7-9 and TRBJ1-1, reads DTGVSQNPRHKITKRGQNVTFRCDPISEHNRLYWYRQTLGQGPEFLTYFQNEAQLEKSRLLSDRFSAERPKGSFSTLEIQRTEQGDSAMYLCASSETSNTEAFFGQGTRLTVV.

The rearrangement joins TRBV7-9 to TRBJ2-5; D call uncertain. The CDR3 has 12 amino acids. The germline gives CDR1 SEHNR, CDR2 FQNEAQ (reference sequence). V lost 5 bases and J 3 bases, leaving 7 bases between the germline ends. The CDR3, as DNA: TGTGCCAGCAGCCCGGCAAAAGAGACCCAGTACTTC. It encodes CASSPAKETQYF.

The chain recombines TRBV14 with TRBJ2-3, with 7 positions matching TRBD2. With 5 bases clipped from V and 1 base from J, the junction kept 9 bases outside the gene matches. Germline V gene data show CDR1 as SGHDN and CDR2 as FVKESK. The CDR3 has 16 residues. CDR3: CASSSGVAGRTDTQYF. The CDR3 DNA follows: TGTGCCAGCAGCTCAGGAGTAGCGGGTCGCACAGATACGCAGTATTTT.

The CDR3 DNA reads as TGCAGCGTTGCCCAGGCGAATGAGCAGTTCTTC. Protein sequence: CSVAQANEQFF. The chain links TRBV29-1 to TRBJ2-1; D call uncertain. Per the germline V gene, CDR1 is SQVTM and CDR2 is ANQGSEA. Trimming shortened V by 4 bases and J by 7 bases, and 8 bases separated the two germline ends. The CDR3 runs 11 residues.

This chain links TRBV6-6 with TRBJ2-5, with 10 bases aligning to TRBD1. The CDR3 is made up of 15 amino acids. The germline V gene has CDR1 MNHNY and CDR2 SVGAGI (reference sequence). J gave up 1 base and V 6 bases, and 5 bases lay outside the gene matches. The CDR3 protein is CASRPRTGGQETQYF. The CDR3 region has the DNA TGTGCCAGCAGACCACGGACAGGGGGCCAAGAGACCCAGTACTTC.

The V call is TRBV7-2, the J call TRBJ2-1; 7 bases match TRBD1. The CDR3 runs 12 residues. The germline gives CDR1 SGHTA, CDR2 FQGNSA. The V gene end was trimmed by 5 bases and the J gene end by 7 bases; junction bases not matched to a gene: 2. CDR3 region: CASSPQGNEQFF. Here the CDR3 DNA reads TGTGCCAGCAGCCCACAGGGGAATGAGCAGTTCTTC. Using reference TRBV7-2 and TRBJ2-1 for the parts outside the CDR3, the full variable domain is GAGVSQSPSNKVTEKGKDVELRCDPISGHTALYWYRQSLGQGLEFLIYFQGNSAPDKSGLPSDRFSAERTGGSVSTLTIQRTQQEDSAVYLCASSPQGNEQFFGPGTRLTVL.